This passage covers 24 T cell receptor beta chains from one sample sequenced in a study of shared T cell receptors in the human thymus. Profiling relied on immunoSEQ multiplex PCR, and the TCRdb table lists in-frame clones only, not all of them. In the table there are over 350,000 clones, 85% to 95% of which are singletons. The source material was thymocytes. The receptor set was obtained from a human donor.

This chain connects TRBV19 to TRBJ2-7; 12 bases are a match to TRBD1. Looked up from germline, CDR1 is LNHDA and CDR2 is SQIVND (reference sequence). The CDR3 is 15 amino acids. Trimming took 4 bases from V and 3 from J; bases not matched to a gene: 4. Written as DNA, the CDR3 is TGTGCCAGTAGTACGGGACAGGGGGCCCTCTACGAGCAGTACTTC. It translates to CASSTGQGALYEQYF.

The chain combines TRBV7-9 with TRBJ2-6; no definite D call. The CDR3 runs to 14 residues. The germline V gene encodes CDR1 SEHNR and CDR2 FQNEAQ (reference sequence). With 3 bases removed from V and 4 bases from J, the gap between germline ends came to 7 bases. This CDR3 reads CASSLRRGANVLTF. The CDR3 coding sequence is TGTGCCAGCAGCTTGCGGCGCGGGGCCAACGTCCTGACTTTC.

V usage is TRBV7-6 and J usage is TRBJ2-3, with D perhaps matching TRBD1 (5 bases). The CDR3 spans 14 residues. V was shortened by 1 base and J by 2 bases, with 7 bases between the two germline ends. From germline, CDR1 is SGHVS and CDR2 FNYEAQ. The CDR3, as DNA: TGTGCCAGCAGCTTAGAGGGGAACACAGATACGCAGTATTTT. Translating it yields CASSLEGNTDTQYF.

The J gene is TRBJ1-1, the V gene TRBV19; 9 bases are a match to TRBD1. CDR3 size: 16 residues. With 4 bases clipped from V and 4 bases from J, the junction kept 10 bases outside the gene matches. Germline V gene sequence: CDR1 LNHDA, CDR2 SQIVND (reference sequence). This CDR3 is CASSTQPGTGTTEAFF. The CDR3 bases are TGTGCCAGTAGTACGCAACCCGGGACAGGGACCACTGAAGCTTTCTTT.

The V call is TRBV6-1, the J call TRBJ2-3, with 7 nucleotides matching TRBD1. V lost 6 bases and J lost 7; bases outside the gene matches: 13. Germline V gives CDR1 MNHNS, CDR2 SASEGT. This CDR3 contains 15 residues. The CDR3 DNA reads TGTGCCAGCAGAGGACAGGTGACAAGGGCTAATACGCAGTATTTT. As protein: CASRGQVTRANTQYF.

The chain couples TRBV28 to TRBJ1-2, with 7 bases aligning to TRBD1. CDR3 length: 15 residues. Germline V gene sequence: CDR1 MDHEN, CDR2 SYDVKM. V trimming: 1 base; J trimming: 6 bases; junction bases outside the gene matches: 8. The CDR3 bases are TGTGCCAGCAGTTTATTGGCAGGGGGATGGAATGGCTACACCTTC. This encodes CASSLLAGGWNGYTF.

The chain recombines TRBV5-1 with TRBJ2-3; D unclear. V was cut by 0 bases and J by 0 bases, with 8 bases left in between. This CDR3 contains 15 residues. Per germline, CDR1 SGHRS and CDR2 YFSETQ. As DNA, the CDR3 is TGCGCCAGCAGCTTGGACGATTCTAGCACAGATACGCAGTATTTT. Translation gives CASSLDDSSTDTQYF.

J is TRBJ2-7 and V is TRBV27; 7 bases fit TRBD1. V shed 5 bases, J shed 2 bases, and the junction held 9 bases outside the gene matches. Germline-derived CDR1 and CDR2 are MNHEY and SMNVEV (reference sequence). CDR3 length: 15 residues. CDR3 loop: CASSLTGTVAYEQYF. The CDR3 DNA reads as TGTGCCAGCAGTCTAACCGGGACAGTGGCCTACGAGCAGTACTTC.

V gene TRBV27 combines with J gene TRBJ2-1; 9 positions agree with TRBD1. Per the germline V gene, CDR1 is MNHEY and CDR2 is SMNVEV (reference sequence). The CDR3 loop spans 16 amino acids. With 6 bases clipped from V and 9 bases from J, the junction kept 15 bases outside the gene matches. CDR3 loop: CASRGPGTGPWGEQFF. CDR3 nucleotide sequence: TGTGCCAGCAGGGGACCCGGGACAGGGCCATGGGGTGAGCAGTTCTTC.

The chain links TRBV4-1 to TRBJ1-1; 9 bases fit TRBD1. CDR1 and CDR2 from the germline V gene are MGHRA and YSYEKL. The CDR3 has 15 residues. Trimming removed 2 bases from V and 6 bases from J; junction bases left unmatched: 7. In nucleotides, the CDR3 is TGCGCCAGCAGCCAACCTGGACAGGGGTTCGCTGAAGCTTTCTTT. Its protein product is CASSQPGQGFAEAFF.

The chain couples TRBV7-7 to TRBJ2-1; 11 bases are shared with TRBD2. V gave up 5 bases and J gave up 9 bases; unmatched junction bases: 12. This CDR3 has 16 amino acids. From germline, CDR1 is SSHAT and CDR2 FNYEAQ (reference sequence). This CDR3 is CASSAGALAGESEQFF. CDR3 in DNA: TGTGCCAGCAGCGCGGGGGCACTAGCGGGAGAAAGTGAGCAGTTCTTC.

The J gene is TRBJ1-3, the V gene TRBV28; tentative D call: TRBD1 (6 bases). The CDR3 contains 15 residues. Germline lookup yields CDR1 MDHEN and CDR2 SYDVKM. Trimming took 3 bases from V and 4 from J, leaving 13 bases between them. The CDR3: CASSLGGRAGNTIYF. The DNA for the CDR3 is TGTGCCAGCAGTTTGGGGGGCAGGGCCGGAAACACCATATATTTT.

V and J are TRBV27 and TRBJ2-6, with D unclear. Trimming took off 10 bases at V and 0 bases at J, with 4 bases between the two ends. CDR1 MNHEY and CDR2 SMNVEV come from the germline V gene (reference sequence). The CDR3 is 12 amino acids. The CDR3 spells CATLSGANVLTF. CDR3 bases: TGTGCCACCCTCTCTGGGGCCAACGTCCTGACTTTC.

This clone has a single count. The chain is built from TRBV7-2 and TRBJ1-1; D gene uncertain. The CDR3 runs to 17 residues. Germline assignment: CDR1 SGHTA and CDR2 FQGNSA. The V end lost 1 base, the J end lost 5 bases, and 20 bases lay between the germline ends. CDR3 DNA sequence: TGTGCCAGCAGCTTAGTTTGGGGAAACGTTCTTAGGACTGAAGCTTTCTTT. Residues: CASSLVWGNVLRTEAFF.

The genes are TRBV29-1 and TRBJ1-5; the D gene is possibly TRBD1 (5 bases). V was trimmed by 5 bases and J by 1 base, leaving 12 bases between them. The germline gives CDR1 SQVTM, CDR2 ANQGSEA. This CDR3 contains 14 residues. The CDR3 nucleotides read TGCAGCGTTACTGACCGGGACAGCAATCAGCCCCAGCATTTT. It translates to CSVTDRDSNQPQHF.

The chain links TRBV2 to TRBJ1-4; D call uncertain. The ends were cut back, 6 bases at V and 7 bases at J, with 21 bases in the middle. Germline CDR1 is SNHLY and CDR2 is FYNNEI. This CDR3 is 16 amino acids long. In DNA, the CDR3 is TGTGCCAGCAGACACGGTCGGGTTCATCCTCGTGAAAAACTGTTTTTT. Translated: CASRHGRVHPREKLFF.

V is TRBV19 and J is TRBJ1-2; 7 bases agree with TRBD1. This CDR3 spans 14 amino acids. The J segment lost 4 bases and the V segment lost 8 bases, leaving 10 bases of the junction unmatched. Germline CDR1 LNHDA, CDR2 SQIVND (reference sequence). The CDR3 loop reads CASATRGHSYGYTF. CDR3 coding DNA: TGTGCCAGTGCTACTAGGGGGCATAGCTATGGCTACACCTTC.

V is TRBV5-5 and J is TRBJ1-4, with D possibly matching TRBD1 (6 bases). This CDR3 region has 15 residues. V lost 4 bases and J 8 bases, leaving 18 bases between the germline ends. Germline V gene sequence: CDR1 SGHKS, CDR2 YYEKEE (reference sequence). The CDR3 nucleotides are TGTGCCAGCAGCGCTATGCCCTCCCAGGGGGAAAAACTGTTTTTT. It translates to CASSAMPSQGEKLFF.

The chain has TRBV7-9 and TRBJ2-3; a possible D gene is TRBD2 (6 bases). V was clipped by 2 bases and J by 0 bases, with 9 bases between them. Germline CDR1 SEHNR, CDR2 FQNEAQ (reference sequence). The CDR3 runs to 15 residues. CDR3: CASSLSGESTDTQYF. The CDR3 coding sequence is TGTGCCAGCAGCTTATCGGGGGAGAGCACAGATACGCAGTATTTT.

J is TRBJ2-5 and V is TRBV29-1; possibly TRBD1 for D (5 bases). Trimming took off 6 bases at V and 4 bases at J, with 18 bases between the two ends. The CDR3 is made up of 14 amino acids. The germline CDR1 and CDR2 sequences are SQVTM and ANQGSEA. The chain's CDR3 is CSVLPLGRGETQYF. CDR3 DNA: TGCAGCGTCCTTCCATTGGGAAGGGGAGAGACCCAGTACTTC.

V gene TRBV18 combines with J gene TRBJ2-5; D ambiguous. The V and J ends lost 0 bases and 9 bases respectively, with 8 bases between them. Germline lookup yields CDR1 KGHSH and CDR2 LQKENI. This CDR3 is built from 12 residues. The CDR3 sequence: CASSPPRCAQYF. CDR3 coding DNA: TGTGCCAGCTCACCACCTCGTTGTGCCCAGTACTTC. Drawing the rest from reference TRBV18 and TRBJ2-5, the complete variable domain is NAGVMQNPRHLVRRRGQEARLRCSPMKGHSHVYWYRQLPEEGLKFMVYLQKENIIDESGMPKERFSAEFPKEGPSILRIQQVVRGDSAAYFCASSPPRCAQYFGPGTRLLVL.

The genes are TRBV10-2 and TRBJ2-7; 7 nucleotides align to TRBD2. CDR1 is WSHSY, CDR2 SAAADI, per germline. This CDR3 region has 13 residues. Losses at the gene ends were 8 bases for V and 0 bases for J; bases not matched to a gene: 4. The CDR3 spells CASLGGSSYEQYF. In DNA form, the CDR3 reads TGCGCCAGCCTGGGAGGGAGCTCCTACGAGCAGTACTTC.

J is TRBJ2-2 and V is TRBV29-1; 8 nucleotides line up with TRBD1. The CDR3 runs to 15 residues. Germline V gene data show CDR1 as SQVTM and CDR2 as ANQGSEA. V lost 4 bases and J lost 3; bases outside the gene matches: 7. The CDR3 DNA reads TGCAGCGTTGGGAGGACAGGGTCGGACACCGGGGAGCTGTTTTTT. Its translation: CSVGRTGSDTGELFF.

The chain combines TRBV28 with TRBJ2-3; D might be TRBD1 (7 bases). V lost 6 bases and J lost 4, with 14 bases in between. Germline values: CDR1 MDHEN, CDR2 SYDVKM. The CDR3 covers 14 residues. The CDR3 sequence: CASRGGGGADTQYF. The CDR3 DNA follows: TGTGCCAGCAGAGGAGGGGGCGGGGCAGATACGCAGTATTTT. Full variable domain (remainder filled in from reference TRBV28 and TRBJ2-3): DVKVTQSSRYLVKRTGEKVFLECVQDMDHENMFWYRQDPGLGLRLIYFSYDVKMKEKGDIPEGYSVSREKKERFSLILESASTNQTSMYLCASRGGGGADTQYFGPGTRLTVL.